The 2 T cell receptor beta chains reported below all come from one sample, sequenced in a study of T cell repertoires in cytomegalovirus infection. A single record per CDR3 protein comes from TCRdb applying MiXCR to the reads. The top ten hold over 60% of the sample, which has roughly 90,000 distinct CDR3 sequences, about 29% seen once. These receptors are not linked to any known antigen. The source material was CD8+ T cells from cultured PBMCs, sampled from culture after CMV antigen stimulation. All receptors derive from a human donor in good health (CMV status not recorded). Some clones in this sample may be carry-over from other donors' samples.

This clonotype was seen a few times. This chain joins TRBV6-2 or TRBV6-3 and TRBJ2-1; 8 nucleotides line up with TRBD2. This CDR3 region has 19 residues. Germline V gene lookup returns CDR1 MNHEY and CDR2 SVGEGT. V lost 1 base to trimming and J lost 0 bases; unmatched junction nucleotides: 11. In DNA, the CDR3 is TGTGCCAGCAGTTACTATGGGGTAGCGGGGCCTAGCTCCTACAATGAGCAGTTCTTC. Amino acid sequence: CASSYYGVAGPSSYNEQFF.

V is TRBV7-6 and J is TRBJ1-5; D is perhaps TRBD1 (6 bases). The CDR3 runs to 13 residues. Germline assignment: CDR1 SGHVS and CDR2 FNYEAQ. The ends were cut back, 2 bases at V and 7 bases at J, with 9 bases in the middle. The DNA of the CDR3 is TGTGCCAGCAGCTTACCGGGGGCGCAGCCCCAGCATTTT. Translating it yields CASSLPGAQPQHF.